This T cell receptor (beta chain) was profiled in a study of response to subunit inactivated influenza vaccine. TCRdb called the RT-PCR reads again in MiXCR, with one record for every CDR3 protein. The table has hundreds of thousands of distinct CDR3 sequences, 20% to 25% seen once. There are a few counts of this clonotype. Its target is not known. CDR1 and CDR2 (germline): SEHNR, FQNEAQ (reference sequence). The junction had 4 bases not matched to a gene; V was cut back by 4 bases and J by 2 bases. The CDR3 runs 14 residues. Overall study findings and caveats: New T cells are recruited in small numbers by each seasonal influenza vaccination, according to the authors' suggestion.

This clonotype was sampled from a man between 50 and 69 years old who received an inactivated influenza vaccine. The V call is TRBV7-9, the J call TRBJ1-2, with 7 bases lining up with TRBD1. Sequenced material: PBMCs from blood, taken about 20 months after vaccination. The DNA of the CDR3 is TGTGCCAGCAGCTCCCCGGACAGGAACTATGGCTACACCTTC. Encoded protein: CASSSPDRNYGYTF.